This passage covers 14 T cell receptor beta chains from one sample sequenced in a study of T cells in Graves' hyperthyroidism and ophthalmopathy. Amplified regions were TCR beta CDR3 sequences from RNA transcripts. TCR CDR3 underwent first-round RT-PCR with the HTBI primer set. TCRdb reprocessed the multiplex PCR reads via MiXCR and lists one record per CDR3 protein. The sample has around 350,000 distinct CDR3 sequences; around 15% are singletons. The sequencing sample was made of blood. These receptors were collected from a woman aged 55-69 years with Graves' ophthalmopathy.

This clonotype was counted a few times. The chain recombines TRBV2 with TRBJ2-7; D assignment may be TRBD1 or TRBD2 (5 bases each). Germline V gene lookup returns CDR1 SNHLY and CDR2 FYNNEI. V was clipped by 3 bases and J by 0 bases, with 12 bases between them. CDR3 size: 15 residues. The CDR3 loop reads CASSEPQGPSYEQYF. As DNA, the CDR3 is TGTGCCAGCAGTGAGCCCCAGGGACCCTCCTACGAGCAGTACTTC.

This clonotype was seen ten or more times. The gene calls are TRBV12-3 or TRBV12-4 and TRBJ2-7; maybe TRBD1 (6 bases). Trimming took off 3 bases at V and 2 bases at J, with 8 bases between the two ends. The CDR3 extends over 13 amino acids. The chain's CDR3 is CASSFGQPYEQYF. The CDR3 DNA is TGTGCCAGCAGTTTTGGACAGCCCTACGAGCAGTACTTC.

This clonotype was detected many times. This chain connects TRBV2 to TRBJ2-3; D is undetermined. The CDR3 length is 15 residues. V was shortened by 7 bases and J by 6 bases, with 20 bases between the two germline ends. CDR1 and CDR2 from the germline V gene are SNHLY and FYNNEI. The CDR3 DNA reads as TGTGCCAGCATTCTCCCCGGCCAAATGGCGGATACGCAGTATTTT. Its protein is CASILPGQMADTQYF.

The chain recombines TRBV6-1 with TRBJ2-2; D is possibly TRBD1 (5 bases). This CDR3 comprises 16 residues. Looked up from germline, CDR1 is MNHNS and CDR2 is SASEGT. V lost 3 bases and J 2 bases, leaving 13 bases between the germline ends. This chain's CDR3 is CASSETYRLNTGELFF. The CDR3 nucleotides are TGTGCCAGCAGTGAGACCTACAGGCTTAACACCGGGGAGCTGTTTTTT.

CDR3 amino acids: CASSLGQGPGELFF. DNA of the CDR3: TGTGCCAGCAGCTTGGGACAGGGCCCCGGGGAGCTGTTTTTT. The chain uses TRBV5-5 and TRBJ2-2; 7 bases match TRBD1. The CDR3 spans 14 residues. Germline assignment: CDR1 SGHKS and CDR2 YYEKEE (reference sequence). Trimming took 0 bases from V and 6 from J; bases not matched to a gene: 2.

This CDR3 is CASAVAAAGYSNQPQHF. The CDR3 nucleotides are TGTGCCAGCGCCGTGGCTGCGGCAGGATATAGCAATCAGCCCCAGCATTTT. The rearrangement joins TRBV6-1 to TRBJ1-5, with D unclear. The CDR3 sequence is 17 residues long. Germline V lookup: CDR1 MNHNS, CDR2 SASEGT. The germline V and J ends were trimmed by 8 bases and 0 bases, with 20 bases remaining between them.

The table lists this clonotype with many counts. The V gene is TRBV3-1, the J gene TRBJ2-7, with TRBD1 as a possible D gene (5 bases). Germline CDR1 is LGHDT and CDR2 is YNNKEL (reference sequence). The CDR3 totals 15 residues. V was clipped by 1 base and J by 6 bases, with 16 bases between them. The CDR3 region is CASSQGRWQGSEQYF. The CDR3 nucleotides read TGTGCCAGCAGCCAAGGTCGGTGGCAGGGAAGCGAGCAGTACTTC.

This clonotype was found a few times. V usage is TRBV6-4 and J usage is TRBJ1-1; D is uncertain. The CDR3 has 13 amino acids. The germline V gene has CDR1 MRHNA and CDR2 SNTAGT. Deletions cut 4 bases from V and 2 bases from J, with 8 bases between. Here the CDR3 DNA reads TGTGCCAGCAGTGCCAGTTTTAACACTGAAGCTTTCTTT. Protein: CASSASFNTEAFF.

This clonotype was observed many times. The chain carries TRBV3-1 and TRBJ2-1; tentative D call: TRBD1 (5 bases). The V end was cut by 2 bases, the J end by 2 bases, with 7 bases between. Germline values: CDR1 LGHDT, CDR2 YNNKEL (reference sequence). The CDR3 loop spans 14 amino acids. The CDR3, as DNA: TGTGCCAGCAGCCAAATGACAGCCTACAATGAGCAGTTCTTC. This sequence encodes CASSQMTAYNEQFF.

This clonotype was observed many times. This sequence joins TRBV15 and TRBJ2-7; tentative D call: TRBD1 (6 bases). The CDR3 is 16 amino acids. CDR1 and CDR2 (germline): LNHNV, YYDKDF (reference sequence). Trimming cost V 5 bases and J 0 bases, with 17 bases left between them. CDR3 coding DNA: TGTGCCACCAGCGGGTTCAGGGGTTTGAGCTCCTACGAGCAGTACTTC. This encodes CATSGFRGLSSYEQYF.

This clonotype was found many times. The chain couples TRBV28 to TRBJ1-1; D is unclear. This CDR3 region has 12 residues. Trimming pared 5 bases from V and 1 base from J, leaving 5 bases between. Germline V CDR1 and CDR2: MDHEN, SYDVKM. Written as DNA, the CDR3 is TGTGCCAGCAGTGGTGGGAACACTGAAGCTTTCTTT. As protein: CASSGGNTEAFF.

This chain connects TRBV9 to TRBJ2-7, with 13 nucleotides matching TRBD2. The CDR3 has 16 amino acids. J lost 3 bases, V lost 3 bases, and 6 bases had no gene match. Germline CDR1 is SGDLS and CDR2 is YYNGEE. The CDR3 here is CASSAGTSGTFYEQYF. In DNA, the CDR3 is TGTGCCAGCAGCGCGGGGACTAGCGGGACCTTCTACGAGCAGTACTTC.

As to this clonotype: This may be a read error, as it is one base from a much larger clone. This chain links TRBV3-1 with TRBJ1-3; D is unresolved. Germline V lookup: CDR1 LGHDT, CDR2 YNNKEL (reference sequence). The ends were cut back, 2 bases at V and 7 bases at J, with 18 bases in the middle. The CDR3 is made up of 16 amino acids. CDR3 in amino acids: CASSQQKTWSENTIYF. CDR3 nucleotide sequence: TGTGCCAGCAGCCAACAAAAAACTTGGTCGGAGAACACCATATATTTT.

On this clonotype: A much larger clone differs from this one at a single base, so this may be a read error. This is likely a read error, given that the CDR3 carries no conserved phenylalanine or tryptophan at its end. V and J are TRBV5-1 and TRBJ2-5; 10 bases fit TRBD2. The CDR3 has 16 amino acids. CDR1 SGHRS and CDR2 YFSETQ come from the germline V gene. V trimming: 0 bases; J trimming: 4 bases; junction bases outside the gene matches: 6. The CDR3 loop is CASSLEYSGRLETQYL. The CDR3 DNA sequence: TGCGCCAGCAGCTTGGAATATAGCGGGAGGTTAGAGACCCAGTACCTC.